This T cell receptor (beta chain) was identified in a study of cytomegalovirus exposure and HLA in healthy donors. Overall study context: Earlier work reported approximately 100 million unique TCR beta sequences from about 170 million T cells. Study-wide points: Researchers reported in a later analysis that a missense DCLRE1C variant was tied to TCR beta V- and J-gene trimming. Reportedly, HLA-A and HLA-B alleles of most subjects were accurately predicted from TCR beta. The authors listed around 150 TCR beta chains as cytomegalovirus-associated.

This clone occurred once. Its cognate antigen is unknown. Germline V gene sequence: CDR1 MNHEY, CDR2 SMNVEV (reference sequence). The ends lost 3 bases at V and 6 bases at J; junction bases unmatched: 5. This CDR3 comprises 15 residues. With 60 Vbeta and 13 Jbeta primers, the PCR was carried out. TCRdb keeps only in-frame clones here, not all; method: immunoSEQ multiplex PCR. This table holds roughly 190,000 clones, over 80% found once. This sequence joins TRBV27 and TRBJ2-1; 10 bases align to TRBD2. This TCR came from a man aged 25 to 40 in good health and CMV-seronegative. Sequenced material: PBMCs. This CDR3 reads CASSFLAGVVNEQFF. CDR3 coding DNA: TGTGCCAGCAGTTTCCTAGCGGGAGTTGTCAATGAGCAGTTCTTC.